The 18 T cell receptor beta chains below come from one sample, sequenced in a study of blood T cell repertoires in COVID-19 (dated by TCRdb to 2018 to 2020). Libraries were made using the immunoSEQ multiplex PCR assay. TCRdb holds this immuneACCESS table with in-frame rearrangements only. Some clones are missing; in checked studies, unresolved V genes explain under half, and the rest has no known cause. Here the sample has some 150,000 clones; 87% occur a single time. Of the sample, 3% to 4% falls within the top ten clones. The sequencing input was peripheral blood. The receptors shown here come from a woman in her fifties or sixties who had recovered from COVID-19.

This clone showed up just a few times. The CDR3 here is CASTAGRGLRNQPQHF. In nucleotides, the CDR3 is TGCGCCAGCACCGCGGGTAGGGGGCTTCGAAATCAGCCCCAGCATTTT. The chain joins TRBV10-1 to TRBJ1-5, with 7 positions matching TRBD1. With V trimmed by 7 bases and J by 4 bases, 13 bases remained unmatched. The V gene's germline CDR1 is WNHNN and CDR2 SYGVQD (reference sequence). There are 16 residues in the CDR3.

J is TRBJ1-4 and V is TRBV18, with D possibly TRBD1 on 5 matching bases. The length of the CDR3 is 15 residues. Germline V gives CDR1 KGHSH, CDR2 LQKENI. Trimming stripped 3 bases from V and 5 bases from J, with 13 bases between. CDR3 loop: CASSPMGGENEKLFF. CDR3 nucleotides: TGTGCCAGCTCACCCATGGGAGGGGAGAATGAAAAACTGTTTTTT.

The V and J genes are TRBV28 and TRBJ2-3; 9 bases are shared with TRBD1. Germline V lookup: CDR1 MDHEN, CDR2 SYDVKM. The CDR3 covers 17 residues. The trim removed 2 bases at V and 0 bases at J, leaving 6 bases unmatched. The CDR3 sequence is CASSLRAGTGSTDTQYF. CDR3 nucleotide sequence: TGTGCCAGCAGTTTACGCGCCGGGACAGGGAGCACAGATACGCAGTATTTT.

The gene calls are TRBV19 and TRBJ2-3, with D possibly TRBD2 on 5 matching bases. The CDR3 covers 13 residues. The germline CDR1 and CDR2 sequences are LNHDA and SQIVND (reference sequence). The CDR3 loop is CATQVGGTDTQYF. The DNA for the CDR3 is TGTGCTACCCAAGTGGGAGGCACAGATACGCAGTATTTT.

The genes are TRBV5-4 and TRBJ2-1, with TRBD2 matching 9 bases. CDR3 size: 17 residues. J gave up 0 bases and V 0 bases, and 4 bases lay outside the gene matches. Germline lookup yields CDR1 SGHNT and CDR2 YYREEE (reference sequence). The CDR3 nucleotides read TGTGCCAGCAGCTTGGCTAGCGGGGCCACCTCCTACAATGAGCAGTTCTTC. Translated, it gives CASSLASGATSYNEQFF.

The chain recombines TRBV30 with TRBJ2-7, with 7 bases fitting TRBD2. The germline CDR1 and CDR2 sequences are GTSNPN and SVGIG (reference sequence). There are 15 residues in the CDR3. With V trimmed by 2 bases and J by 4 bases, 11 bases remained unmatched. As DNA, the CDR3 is TGTGCCTGGAGTAACACTCGGGGAGGGTATTACGAGCAGTACTTC. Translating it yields CAWSNTRGGYYEQYF. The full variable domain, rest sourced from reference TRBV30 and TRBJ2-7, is SQTIHQWPATLVQPVGSPLSLECTVEGTSNPNLYWYRQAAGRGLQLLFYSVGIGQISSEVPQNLSASRPQDRQFILSSKKLLLSDSGFYLCAWSNTRGGYYEQYFGPGTRLTVT.

In nucleotides, the CDR3 is TGTGCCAGCAGAGGGGGGGCCAAGAATGAGCAGTTCTTC. This translates into CASRGGAKNEQFF. The V call is TRBV11-2, the J call TRBJ2-1; TRBD2 is a possible D gene (7 bases). Germline V gene sequence: CDR1 SGHAT, CDR2 FQNNGV. Trimming pared 6 bases from V and 7 bases from J, leaving 13 bases between. The CDR3 runs 13 residues. Variable domain in full (rest from reference TRBV11-2 and TRBJ2-1): EAGVAQSPRYKIIEKRQSVAFWCNPISGHATLYWYQQILGQGPKLLIQFQNNGVVDDSQLPKDRFSAERLKGVDSTLKIQPAKLEDSAVYLCASRGGAKNEQFFGPGTRLTVL.

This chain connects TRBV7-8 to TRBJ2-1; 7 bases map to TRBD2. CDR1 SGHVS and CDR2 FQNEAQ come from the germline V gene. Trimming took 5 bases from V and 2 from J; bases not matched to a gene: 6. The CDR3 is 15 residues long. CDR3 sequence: CASSPSRGAYNEQFF. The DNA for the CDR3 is TGTGCCAGCAGCCCTAGCCGGGGGGCCTACAATGAGCAGTTCTTC.

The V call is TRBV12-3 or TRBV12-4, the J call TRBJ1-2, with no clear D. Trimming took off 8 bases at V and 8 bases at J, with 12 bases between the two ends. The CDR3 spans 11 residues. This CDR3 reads CASRQAGGYTF. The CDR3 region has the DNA TGTGCCAGCCGGCAGGCGGGGGGCTACACCTTC.

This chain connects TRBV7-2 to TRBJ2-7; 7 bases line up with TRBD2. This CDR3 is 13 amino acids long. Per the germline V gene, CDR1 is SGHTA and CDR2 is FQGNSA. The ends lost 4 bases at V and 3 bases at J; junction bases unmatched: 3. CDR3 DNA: TGTGCCAGCAGCTCTAGCGGAGTCTACGAGCAGTACTTC. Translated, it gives CASSSSGVYEQYF.

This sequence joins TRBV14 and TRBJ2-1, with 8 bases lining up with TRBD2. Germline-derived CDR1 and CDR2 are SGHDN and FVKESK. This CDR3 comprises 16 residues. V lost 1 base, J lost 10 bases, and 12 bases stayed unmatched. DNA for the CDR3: TGTGCCAGCAGCCAAGCATGGCGGGGGGCCCCGAGGGAGCAGTTCTTC. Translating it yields CASSQAWRGAPREQFF.

The CDR3 DNA is TGTGCTAGTGGTTTGGTACGGGGCGGTGAGGGGGCGAGCGCCGGGGAGCTGTTTTTT. Amino acids: CASGLVRGGEGASAGELFF. This chain joins TRBV12-5 and TRBJ2-2, with TRBD1 identical over 7 bases. In germline, CDR1 is LGHNT, CDR2 FRNRAP. Losses at the gene ends were 0 bases for V and 6 bases for J; bases not matched to a gene: 16. The CDR3 has 19 residues. The complete variable domain, with remaining parts taken from reference TRBV12-5 and TRBJ2-2, reads DARVTQTPRHKVTEMGQEVTMRCQPILGHNTVFWYRQTMMQGLELLAYFRNRAPLDDSGMPKDRFSAEMPDATLATLKIQPSEPRDSAVYFCASGLVRGGEGASAGELFFGEGSRLTVL.

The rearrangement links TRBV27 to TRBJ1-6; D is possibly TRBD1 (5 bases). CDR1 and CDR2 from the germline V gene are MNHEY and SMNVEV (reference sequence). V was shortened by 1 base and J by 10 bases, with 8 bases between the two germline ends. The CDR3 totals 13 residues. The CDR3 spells CASSLFKGSPLHF. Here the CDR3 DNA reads TGTGCCAGCAGTTTATTTAAGGGGTCACCCCTCCACTTT.

The CDR3 DNA is TGTGCCAGCAGCTTAACGGGGACAGGCAATCAGCCCCAGCATTTT. Its protein is CASSLTGTGNQPQHF. The genes are TRBV7-3 and TRBJ1-5; 7 positions agree with TRBD1. From germline, CDR1 is SGHTA and CDR2 FQGTGA. With V trimmed by 0 bases and J by 2 bases, 1 base remained unmatched. The CDR3 length is 15 residues.

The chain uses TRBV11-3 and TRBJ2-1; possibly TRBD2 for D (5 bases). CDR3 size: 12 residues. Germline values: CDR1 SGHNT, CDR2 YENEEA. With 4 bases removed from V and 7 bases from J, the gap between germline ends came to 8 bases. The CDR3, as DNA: TGTGCCAGCAGCTCGGGGTGGAATGAGCAGTTCTTC. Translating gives CASSSGWNEQFF.

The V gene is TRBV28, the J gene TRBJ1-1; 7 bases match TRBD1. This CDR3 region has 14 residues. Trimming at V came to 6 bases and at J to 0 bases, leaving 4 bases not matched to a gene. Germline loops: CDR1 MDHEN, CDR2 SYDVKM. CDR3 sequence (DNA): TGTGCCAGCAGAACCGGGACAGTGAACACTGAAGCTTTCTTT. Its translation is CASRTGTVNTEAFF. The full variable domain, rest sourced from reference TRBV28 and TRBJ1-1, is DVKVTQSSRYLVKRTGEKVFLECVQDMDHENMFWYRQDPGLGLRLIYFSYDVKMKEKGDIPEGYSVSREKKERFSLILESASTNQTSMYLCASRTGTVNTEAFFGQGTRLTVV.

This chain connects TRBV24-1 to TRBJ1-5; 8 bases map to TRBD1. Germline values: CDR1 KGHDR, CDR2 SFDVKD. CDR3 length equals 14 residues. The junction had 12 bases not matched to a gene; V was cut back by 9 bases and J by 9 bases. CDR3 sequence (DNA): TGTGCCACCGCCCCGCAGGGGGCCTTGGGGCCCCAGCATTTT. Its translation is CATAPQGALGPQHF.

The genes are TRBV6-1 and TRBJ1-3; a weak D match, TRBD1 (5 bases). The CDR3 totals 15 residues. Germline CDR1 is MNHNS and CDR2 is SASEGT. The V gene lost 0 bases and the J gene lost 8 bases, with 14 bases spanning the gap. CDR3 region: CASSEARGIVYTIYF. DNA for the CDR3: TGTGCCAGCAGTGAAGCGCGGGGGATAGTGTACACCATATATTTT.